This T cell receptor (beta chain) was profiled in a study of T cell responses to AZD1222 COVID-19 vaccine (dated by TCRdb to about 2021). Background for the entire study: AZD1222 recipients whose second dose came at about 4 weeks and those whose second dose came at about 12 weeks were combined into one group, since spike-specific TCR depth and breadth did not differ between the two schedules. A total of 230 or so trial participants underwent TCR sequencing, of whom about 210 received two doses of AZD1222 and about 26 received two doses of the MenACWY control vaccine. Enrollment into the trials was organized by age into subgroups of 18-55, 56-69 and 70-plus years, and those subgroups contained about 160, 30 and 59 TCR-sequenced participants, respectively. Overall study results and their limits: The 56-69-year group was small, and its depth increase did not reach significance, likely because of low power. The whole spike protein was spanned by vaccine-associated CD4 TCRs, and dominant responses were seen in regions 160-218 and 743-854. Reportedly, close to half of the unique spike-specific TCRs recognized epitopes lying outside the regions that are mutated in the B.1.351 and B.1.1.7 variants. Spike-specific TCR breadth and depth rose significantly after two AZD1222 doses compared with day 0 and with MenACWY recipients. Because no day 14 peak-response samples were available, the repertoires could be characterized only after the peak T cell response. Participants were mostly white British, with more females than males. The authors suggested clonal diversity may have been underestimated. Conclusions about previously exposed vaccinees are limited, since just a handful of AZD1222 recipients were seropositive for SARS-CoV-2 at baseline.

Trimming at the junction amounts to 3 bases on V and 3 bases on J, and the germline ends lie 12 bases apart. The cysteine opens and the phenylalanine closes a CDR3 of 14 amino acids. CDR3 DNA is the only sequence kept; it has 42 bases, read in frame from the first base. From a lookup of the germline V gene (reference sequence), CDR1 and CDR2 are SEHNR and FQNEAQ. As concerns this clone: Its antigen is not yet known. Base-call qualities are not available, and no considerably larger clone is one nucleotide away.

The CDR3 regions of human TCRbeta chains were analyzed by immunosequencing. The authors processed their data as follows. TCRs in the repertoires were matched against a reference library of SARS-CoV-2-specific TCRs that had been generated with the MIRA antigen-specificity platform. Breadth was defined as the fraction of unique TCRs that were SARS-CoV-2-associated. Depth was defined as the fraction of total T cells that were SARS-CoV-2-associated. Using the MIRA data, every spike-specific TCR was mapped to the spike region that the TCR reacted to and assigned to either a CD4 or a CD8 class. Log10-transformed breadth and depth values were compared by one-way ANOVA with Sidak's multiple comparisons tests. Entries here come from immuneACCESS through TCRdb and include only in-frame sequences with V and J called. Some clones fail to appear in such tables; in the studies checked, an unresolved V gene covers under half of the shortfall, and the cause of the remainder is unknown. V and J calls and clone size follow that table, whereas D and trimming were derived from the DNA. A total of under 95,000 clones appear in this sample, roughly 85% of them only once. Approximately 8% of the sample is taken by the ten largest.

The time point label, as the study defines it: baseline before first vaccination. Samples from vaccinated people were obtained from the UK trials COV001 and COV002, which included a single-blind randomized controlled phase 2/3 trial of AZD1222 (ChAdOx1 nCoV-19) in healthy adults. For TCRbeta chain sequencing, PBMC samples from trial participants were taken at day 0 and at day 28 after the second dose. The sequence links TRBV7-9 to TRBJ2-7; the D gene assignment is perhaps TRBD1 or TRBD2, with each matching 5 bases. This specimen was peripheral blood, taken on day 0 of AZD1222 vaccination. This sequence was found in an adult in good health. The CDR3 loop reads CASSLQGASYEQYF. The bases are TGTGCCAGCAGCTTGCAGGGAGCCAGCTACGAGCAGTACTTC.